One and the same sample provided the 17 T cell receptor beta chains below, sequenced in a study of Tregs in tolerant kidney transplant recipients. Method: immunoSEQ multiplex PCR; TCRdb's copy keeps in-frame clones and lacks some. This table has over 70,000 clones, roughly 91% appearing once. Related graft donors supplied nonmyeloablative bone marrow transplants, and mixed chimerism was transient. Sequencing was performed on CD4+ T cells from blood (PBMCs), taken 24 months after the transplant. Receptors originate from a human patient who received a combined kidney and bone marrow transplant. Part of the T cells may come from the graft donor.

Written as DNA, the CDR3 is TGTGCCAGCAGTTTAGGTTGGGACAGGGGTTTAGCTACCTTC. It specifies CASSLGWDRGLATF. The chain carries TRBV27 and TRBJ1-2, with 10 bases aligning to TRBD1. Germline V gene lookup returns CDR1 MNHEY and CDR2 SMNVEV (reference sequence). CDR3 length: 14 amino acids. J gave up 14 bases and V 2 bases, and 11 bases lay outside the gene matches.

CDR3 bases: TGTGCCAGCCACCAAGGGGGCGGGAACTCCTACGAGCAGTACTTC. Amino acid sequence: CASHQGGGNSYEQYF. The chain has TRBV6-1 and TRBJ2-5; D is perhaps TRBD1 (7 bases). The J call could be wrong; TRBJ2-7 is a better fit for the DNA end. Germline CDR1 and CDR2: MNHNS and SASEGT. The CDR3 is made up of 15 amino acids.

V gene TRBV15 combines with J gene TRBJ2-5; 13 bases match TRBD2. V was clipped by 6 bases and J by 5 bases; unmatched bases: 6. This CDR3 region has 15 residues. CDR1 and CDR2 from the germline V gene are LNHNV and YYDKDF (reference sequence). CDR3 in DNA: TGTGCCACCAGAAGGACTAGCGGGAGTTTTGAGACCCAGTACTTC. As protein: CATRRTSGSFETQYF.

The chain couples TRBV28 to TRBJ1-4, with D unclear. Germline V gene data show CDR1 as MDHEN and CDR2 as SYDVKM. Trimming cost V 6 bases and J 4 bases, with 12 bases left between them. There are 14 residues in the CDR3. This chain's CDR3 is CASSSAGVNEKLFF. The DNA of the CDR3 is TGTGCCAGCAGCTCTGCCGGGGTTAATGAAAAACTGTTTTTT.

The CDR3 here is CASSLRGGGRNEQFF. The DNA for the CDR3 is TGTGCCAGCAGCTTAAGGGGAGGGGGTAGGAATGAGCAGTTCTTC. The rearrangement joins TRBV7-3 to TRBJ2-1; D might be TRBD2 (7 bases). The germline V gene has CDR1 SGHTA and CDR2 FQGTGA. The CDR3 totals 15 residues. The V and J ends lost 1 base and 7 bases respectively, with 14 bases between them.

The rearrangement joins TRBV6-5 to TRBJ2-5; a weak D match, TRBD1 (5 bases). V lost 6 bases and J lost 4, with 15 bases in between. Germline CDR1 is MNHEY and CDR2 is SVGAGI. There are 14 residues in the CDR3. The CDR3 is CASSKNIRVETQYF. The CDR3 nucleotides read TGTGCCAGCAGCAAAAACATCAGGGTAGAGACCCAGTACTTC.

The CDR3 sequence is CATGGVGPQETQYF. CDR3 nucleotide sequence: TGTGCCACGGGCGGGGTCGGGCCCCAAGAGACCCAGTACTTC. The chain employs TRBV30 and TRBJ2-5; possibly TRBD2 for D (6 bases). The CDR3 is 14 amino acids. Germline V gene data show CDR1 as GTSNPN and CDR2 as SVGIG (reference sequence). Deletions cut 8 bases from V and 1 base from J, with 17 bases between. The full variable domain, with the rest looked up from reference TRBV30 and TRBJ2-5, is SQTIHQWPATLVQPVGSPLSLECTVEGTSNPNLYWYRQAAGRGLQLLFYSVGIGQISSEVPQNLSASRPQDRQFILSSKKLLLSDSGFYLCATGGVGPQETQYFGPGTRLLVL.

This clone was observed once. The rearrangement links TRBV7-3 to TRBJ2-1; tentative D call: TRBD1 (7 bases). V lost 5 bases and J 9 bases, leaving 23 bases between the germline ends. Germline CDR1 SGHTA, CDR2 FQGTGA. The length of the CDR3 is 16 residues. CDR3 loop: CASSAGRGLAFSEQFF. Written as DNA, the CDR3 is TGTGCCAGCAGCGCAGGAAGGGGGCTAGCGTTCTCTGAGCAGTTCTTC. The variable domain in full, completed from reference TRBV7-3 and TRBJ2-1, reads GAGVSQTPSNKVTEKGKYVELRCDPISGHTALYWYRQSLGQGPEFLIYFQGTGAADDSGLPNDRFFAVRPEGSVSTLKIQRTERGDSAVYLCASSAGRGLAFSEQFFGPGTRLTVL.

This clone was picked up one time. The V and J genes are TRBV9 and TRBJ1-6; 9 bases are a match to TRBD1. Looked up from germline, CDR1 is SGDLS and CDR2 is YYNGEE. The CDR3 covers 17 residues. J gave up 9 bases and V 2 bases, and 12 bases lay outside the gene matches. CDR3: CASSVSRTGAGGSPLHF. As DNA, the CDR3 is TGTGCCAGCAGCGTTTCCAGGACAGGGGCAGGTGGTTCACCCCTCCACTTT.

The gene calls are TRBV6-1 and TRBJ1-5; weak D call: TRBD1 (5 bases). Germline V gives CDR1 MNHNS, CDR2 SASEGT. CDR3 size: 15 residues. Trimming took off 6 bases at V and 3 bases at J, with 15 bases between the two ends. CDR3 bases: TGTGCCAGCAGGCAGGGTTTTAATAACAATCAGCCCCAGCATTTT. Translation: CASRQGFNNNQPQHF.

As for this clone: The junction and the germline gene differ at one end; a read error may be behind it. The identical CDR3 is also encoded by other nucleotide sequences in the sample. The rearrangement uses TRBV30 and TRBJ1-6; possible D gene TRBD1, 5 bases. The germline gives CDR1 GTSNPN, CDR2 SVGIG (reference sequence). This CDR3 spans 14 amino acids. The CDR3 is CAWSVRGTNSPLHF. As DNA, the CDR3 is TGTGCCTGGAGTGTAAGGGGTACGAATTCCCCCCTCCACTTT. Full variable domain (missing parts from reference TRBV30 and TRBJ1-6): SQTIHQWPATLVQPVGSPLSLECTVEGTSNPNLYWYRQAAGRGLQLLFYSVGIGQISSEVPQNLSASRPQDRQFILSSKKLLLSDSGFYLCAWSVRGTNSPLHFGNGTRLTVT.

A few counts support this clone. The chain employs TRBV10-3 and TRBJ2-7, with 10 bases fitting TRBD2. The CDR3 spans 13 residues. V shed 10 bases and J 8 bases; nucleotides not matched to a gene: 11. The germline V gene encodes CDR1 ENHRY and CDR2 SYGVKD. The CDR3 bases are TGTGCCACCTCCCTTCAGCGGGAGGGCCAGCAGTACTTC. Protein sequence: CATSLQREGQQYF.

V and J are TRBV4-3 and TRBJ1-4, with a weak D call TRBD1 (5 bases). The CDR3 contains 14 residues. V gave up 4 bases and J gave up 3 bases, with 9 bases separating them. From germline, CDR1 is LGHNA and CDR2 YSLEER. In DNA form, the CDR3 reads TGCGCCAGCAGCCCCAAGGGGCCTAATGAAAAACTGTTTTTT. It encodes CASSPKGPNEKLFF.

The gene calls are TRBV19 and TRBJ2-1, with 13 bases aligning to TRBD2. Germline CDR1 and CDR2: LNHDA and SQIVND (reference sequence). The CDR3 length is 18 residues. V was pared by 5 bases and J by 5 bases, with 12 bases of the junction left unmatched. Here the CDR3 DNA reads TGTGCCAGTAGTCCCGGACTAGCGGGGGTCCGACGGAACAATGAGCAGTTCTTC. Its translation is CASSPGLAGVRRNNEQFF.

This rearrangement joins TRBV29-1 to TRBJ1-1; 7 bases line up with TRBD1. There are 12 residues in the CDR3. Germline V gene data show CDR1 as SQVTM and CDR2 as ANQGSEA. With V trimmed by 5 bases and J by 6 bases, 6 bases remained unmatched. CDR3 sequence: CSVRQGYSEAFF. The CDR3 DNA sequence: TGCAGCGTTCGACAGGGCTACTCTGAAGCTTTCTTT.

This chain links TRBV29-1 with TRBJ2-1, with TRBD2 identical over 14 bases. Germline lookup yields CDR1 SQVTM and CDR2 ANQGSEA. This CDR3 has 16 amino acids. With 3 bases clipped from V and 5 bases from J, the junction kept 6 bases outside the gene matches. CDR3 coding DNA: TGCAGCGTTGATGGACTAGCGGGGGGCATGGACAATGAGCAGTTCTTC. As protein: CSVDGLAGGMDNEQFF.

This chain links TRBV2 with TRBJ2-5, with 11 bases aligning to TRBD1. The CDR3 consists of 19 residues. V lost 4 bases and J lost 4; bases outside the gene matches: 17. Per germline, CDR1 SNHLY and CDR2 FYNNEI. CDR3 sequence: CASSGPTLFRDRGGETQYF. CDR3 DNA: TGTGCCAGCAGTGGTCCCACCCTGTTCCGGGACAGGGGGGGAGAGACCCAGTACTTC. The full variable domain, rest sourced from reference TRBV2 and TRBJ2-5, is EPEVTQTPSHQVTQMGQEVILRCVPISNHLYFYWYRQILGQKVEFLVSFYNNEISEKSEIFDDQFSVERPDGSNFTLKIRSTKLEDSAMYFCASSGPTLFRDRGGETQYFGPGTRLLVL.